What follows are 19 T cell receptor beta chains derived from one specimen sequenced in a study of T cell responses to AZD1222 COVID-19 vaccine (dated by TCRdb to about 2021). Library method: the immunoSEQ multiplex PCR assay. TCRdb holds this immuneACCESS table with in-frame rearrangements only. Some clones are missing; in checked studies, unresolved V genes explain under half, and the rest has no known cause. The sample table contains 180,000 or so clones; only one count was recorded for about 89% of them. The top ten hold 1.5% to 2% of the sample. This sample's time point label indicates: baseline before first vaccination. The sample was peripheral blood, taken on day 0 of AZD1222 vaccination. The receptors were sampled from an adult in good health.

This chain joins TRBV12-3 or TRBV12-4 and TRBJ2-7, with D possibly matching TRBD2 (6 bases). The CDR3 consists of 13 residues. Trimming removed 3 bases from V and 9 bases from J, with 15 bases in between. The DNA for the CDR3 is TGTGCCAGCAGTTTTGGCCGGGAGTTTAGGCAGTACTTC. Residues: CASSFGREFRQYF.

J is TRBJ2-3 and V is TRBV4-1, with 10 bases aligning to TRBD2. The junction had 8 bases not matched to a gene; V was cut back by 0 bases and J by 5 bases. Germline CDR1 MGHRA, CDR2 YSYEKL. This CDR3 has 17 residues. This chain's CDR3 is CASSQEGAGGPGDTQYF. CDR3 sequence (DNA): TGCGCCAGCAGCCAAGAAGGAGCGGGGGGGCCGGGAGATACGCAGTATTTT.

V is TRBV19 and J is TRBJ2-2, with D possibly matching TRBD2 (5 bases). This CDR3 comprises 15 residues. V was shortened by 3 bases and J by 3 bases, with 11 bases between the two germline ends. Germline values: CDR1 LNHDA, CDR2 SQIVND (reference sequence). The CDR3 region has the DNA TGTGCCAGTAGTATCATCACTAGTGACACCGGGGAGCTGTTTTTT. Translation gives CASSIITSDTGELFF.

V usage is TRBV28 and J usage is TRBJ1-5; 7 nucleotides align to TRBD1. After removal of 7 bases from V and 0 bases from J, the junction contained 9 bases not matched to a gene. Germline V gene data show CDR1 as MDHEN and CDR2 as SYDVKM. The CDR3 is 16 amino acids. The CDR3 bases are TGTGCCAGCACCCTAGCGGGACAGCTTAGCAATCAGCCCCAGCATTTT. Encoded protein: CASTLAGQLSNQPQHF.

V gene TRBV5-4 combines with J gene TRBJ1-2; 8 bases line up with TRBD1. CDR1 and CDR2 (germline): SGHNT, YYREEE (reference sequence). This CDR3 is built from 16 residues. With 7 bases clipped from V and 3 bases from J, the junction kept 14 bases outside the gene matches. The CDR3 region has the DNA TGTGCCAGCCAAGGGGCAGGGGGCGAGTCGGACTATGGCTACACCTTC. It codes for CASQGAGGESDYGYTF.

The chain combines TRBV4-2 with TRBJ1-5; tentatively, D is TRBD1 (6 bases). CDR3 size: 17 residues. Per germline, CDR1 LGHNA and CDR2 YNFKEQ. V lost 1 base and J lost 1, with 14 bases in between. CDR3 loop: CASSQGSGAPSNQPQHF. In DNA form, the CDR3 reads TGTGCCAGCAGCCAAGGGTCAGGGGCTCCCAGCAATCAGCCCCAGCATTTT.

The gene calls are TRBV11-3 and TRBJ2-3, with no clear D. The CDR3 is 13 residues long. V was cut by 0 bases and J by 3 bases, with 4 bases left in between. In germline, CDR1 is SGHNT, CDR2 YENEEA. The CDR3 region is CASSLERTDTQYF. CDR3 nucleotide sequence: TGTGCCAGCAGCTTAGAACGAACAGATACGCAGTATTTT.

The chain carries TRBV14 and TRBJ1-3; TRBD1 might be the D (5 bases). V gave up 2 bases and J gave up 0 bases, with 14 bases separating them. The CDR3 runs 17 residues. CDR1 SGHDN and CDR2 FVKESK come from the germline V gene. DNA for the CDR3: TGTGCCAGCAGCCAACTCCGGGGACGGAACTCTGGAAACACCATATATTTT. It specifies CASSQLRGRNSGNTIYF.

The table lists this clone with a count of one. The chain combines TRBV7-8 with TRBJ2-2; 8 positions match TRBD2. Trimming cost V 0 bases and J 4 bases; bases outside gene matches: 4. Germline V gene lookup returns CDR1 SGHVS and CDR2 FQNEAQ. This CDR3 contains 16 residues. DNA for the CDR3: TGTGCCAGCAGCTTAGCACGGGGGGGTATCACCGGGGAGCTGTTTTTT. This translates into CASSLARGGITGELFF.

The chain combines TRBV7-2 with TRBJ2-3; D is undetermined. Germline V gene data show CDR1 as SGHTA and CDR2 as FQGNSA. This CDR3 region has 13 residues. V was cut by 3 bases and J by 0 bases, with 4 bases left in between. For the CDR3, the DNA is TGTGCCAGCAGCTTCCAGAGCACAGATACGCAGTATTTT. Encoded protein: CASSFQSTDTQYF.

V is TRBV4-1 and J is TRBJ2-7, with no clear D. CDR1 MGHRA and CDR2 YSYEKL come from the germline V gene. There are 13 residues in the CDR3. V shed 2 bases and J shed 5 bases, with 10 bases lying between them. The CDR3 spells CASSQTWGHEQYV. The DNA for the CDR3 is TGCGCCAGCAGCCAAACATGGGGTCACGAGCAGTACGTC.

The sample holds one count of this clone. The CDR3 spells CASSGGGGPSNQPQHF. In nucleotides, the CDR3 is TGTGCCAGCAGTGGGGGTGGTGGGCCGAGCAATCAGCCCCAGCATTTT. V gene TRBV28 combines with J gene TRBJ1-5, with D perhaps TRBD1 (5 bases). V was clipped by 5 bases and J by 1 base, with 15 bases between them. CDR1 is MDHEN, CDR2 SYDVKM, per germline. The CDR3 is 16 residues long.

The V gene is TRBV21-1, the J gene TRBJ1-5; no DNA check was done on the table's D call, TRBD1. TRBV21-1 corresponds to a pseudogene. The CDR3 consists of 14 residues. CDR3 amino acids: CASSNQTGDQPQHF. In DNA form, the CDR3 reads TGTGCCAGCAGCAACCAAACAGGGGATCAGCCCCAGCATTTT.

The chain joins TRBV12-3 or TRBV12-4 to TRBJ1-2, with D unresolved. The CDR3 consists of 12 residues. V shed 5 bases and J shed 0 bases, with 4 bases lying between them. The CDR3 bases are TGTGCCAGCAGTGCAGCTAACTATGGCTACACCTTC. Protein sequence: CASSAANYGYTF.

This chain connects TRBV6-6 to TRBJ1-6, with TRBD1 matching 7 bases. CDR3 length: 15 amino acids. V lost 5 bases to trimming and J lost 10 bases; unmatched junction nucleotides: 11. The germline gives CDR1 MNHNY, CDR2 SVGAGI (reference sequence). The CDR3 spells CASSTNRQGSSPLHF. CDR3 DNA sequence: TGTGCCAGCAGTACCAACAGACAGGGTTCCTCACCCCTCCACTTT.

J is TRBJ2-7 and V is TRBV10-1; the D gene is possibly TRBD2 (6 bases). CDR3 size: 13 residues. V lost 4 bases and J lost 4, with 11 bases in between. Germline CDR1 reads WNHNN; CDR2 reads SYGVQD (reference sequence). CDR3 in amino acids: CASSGGLSYEQYF. Here the CDR3 DNA reads TGCGCCAGCAGTGGGGGACTTTCTTACGAGCAGTACTTC.

The rearrangement uses TRBV19 and TRBJ2-7, with 9 positions matching TRBD1. Germline CDR1 is LNHDA and CDR2 is SQIVND (reference sequence). This CDR3 comprises 14 residues. With V trimmed by 5 bases and J by 1 base, 3 bases remained unmatched. DNA for the CDR3: TGTGCCAGTAGTCGACAGGGGGAATCCTACGAGCAGTACTTC. Its protein product is CASSRQGESYEQYF.

The chain has TRBV28 and TRBJ1-1; D perhaps matches TRBD1 (5 bases). The ends were cut back, 6 bases at V and 10 bases at J, with 15 bases in the middle. This CDR3 contains 12 residues. Germline V gene lookup returns CDR1 MDHEN and CDR2 SYDVKM. The CDR3 DNA reads TGTGCCAGCAGCCTAACAGGATTTGGAGCTTTCTTT. Translating it yields CASSLTGFGAFF.

The chain employs TRBV5-5 and TRBJ2-2; D call uncertain. Trimming removed 5 bases from V and 6 bases from J, with 11 bases in between. The CDR3 sequence is 13 residues long. In germline, CDR1 is SGHKS, CDR2 YYEKEE (reference sequence). The CDR3 protein is CASSFRGPGELFF. In DNA, the CDR3 is TGTGCCAGCAGTTTCCGAGGACCCGGGGAGCTGTTTTTT.